These 31 T cell receptor beta chains were sequenced from one sample in a study of blood T cell repertoires in COVID-19. Some clones are missing from TCRdb's copy, which holds only in-frame ones; the method was immunoSEQ multiplex PCR. The sample records approximately 210,000 clones, about 86% being singletons. Sequenced material: peripheral blood. The receptors were gathered from a woman in her seventies with acute or convalescent COVID-19.

The chain uses TRBV2 and TRBJ2-3; maybe TRBD2 (5 bases). The germline gives CDR1 SNHLY, CDR2 FYNNEI. CDR3 length: 12 residues. Deletions cut 4 bases from V and 6 bases from J, with 8 bases between. The CDR3 loop reads CASSGWRDTQYF. The CDR3 DNA reads as TGTGCCAGCAGTGGATGGAGGGATACGCAGTATTTT.

This clone was counted between two and nine times. The DNA of the CDR3 is TGTGCCAGCGCCCCTGGGACTAGCTTGAAGCAGTACTTC. Its protein is CASAPGTSLKQYF. V gene TRBV6-5 combines with J gene TRBJ2-7; 9 bases fit TRBD2. V lost 8 bases to trimming and J lost 8 bases; unmatched junction nucleotides: 10. CDR3 length: 13 amino acids. Germline values: CDR1 MNHEY, CDR2 SVGAGI.

This clone has only a few counts. The chain carries TRBV28 and TRBJ1-5; TRBD1 is a possible D gene (6 bases). In germline, CDR1 is MDHEN, CDR2 SYDVKM. Trimming removed 5 bases at V and 5 bases at J, with 13 bases between. The CDR3 is 14 amino acids. This CDR3 is CASSPPSGDQPQHF. CDR3 DNA: TGTGCCAGCAGTCCCCCCTCAGGGGATCAGCCCCAGCATTTT.

This sequence joins TRBV14 and TRBJ2-3; a possible D gene is TRBD1 (6 bases). The CDR3 spans 16 residues. V was cut by 1 base and J by 2 bases, with 13 bases left in between. Germline CDR1 SGHDN, CDR2 FVKESK. CDR3 nucleotide sequence: TGTGCCAGCAGCCAAGGGACAGACCTAAACACAGATACGCAGTATTTT. This translates into CASSQGTDLNTDTQYF.

CDR3 DNA: TGTGCCAGCAGCTTGGGCAGTGATTATGGCTACACCTTC. Its translation: CASSLGSDYGYTF. V is TRBV5-6 and J is TRBJ1-2; D gene unclear. V gave up 0 bases and J gave up 5 bases, with 8 bases separating them. Looked up from germline, CDR1 is SGHDT and CDR2 is YYEEEE. This CDR3 is 13 amino acids long.

The V gene is TRBV19, the J gene TRBJ2-1; 8 nucleotides agree with TRBD2. J was trimmed by 9 bases and V by 2 bases; bases with no gene match: 21. The CDR3 runs 19 residues. Germline lookup yields CDR1 LNHDA and CDR2 SQIVND (reference sequence). CDR3 sequence: CASSIRPGGLSGGLGEQFF. For the CDR3, the DNA is TGTGCCAGTAGTATACGCCCCGGGGGGCTGTCGGGGGGGCTAGGTGAGCAGTTCTTC.

This chain connects TRBV3-1 (or the pseudogene TRBV3-2) to TRBJ2-5; a weak D match, TRBD2 (6 bases). The germline CDR1 and CDR2 sequences are LGHDT and YNNKEL (reference sequence). Between the trimmed V and J ends, which lost 11 bases and 0 bases, there was a span of 19 bases. This CDR3 contains 15 residues. Here the CDR3 DNA reads TGTGCCGGCATCCCGGGACTCTCGTACCAAGAGACCCAGTACTTC. This translates into CAGIPGLSYQETQYF.

The chain employs TRBV5-1 and TRBJ1-5, with unresolved D. Trimming stripped 4 bases from V and 2 bases from J, with 7 bases between. The CDR3 runs 13 residues. CDR1 SGHRS and CDR2 YFSETQ come from the germline V gene. The CDR3 region is CASSPLGNQPQHF. In DNA form, the CDR3 reads TGCGCCAGCAGCCCACTTGGCAATCAGCCCCAGCATTTT.

The chain has TRBV3-1 (or the pseudogene TRBV3-2) and TRBJ2-3; 8 bases line up with TRBD2. Germline-derived CDR1 and CDR2 are LGHDT and YNNKEL (reference sequence). V lost 0 bases, J lost 1 base, and 6 bases stayed unmatched. The CDR3 extends over 17 amino acids. CDR3 nucleotide sequence: TGTGCCAGCAGCCAAGAGGTTAGCGGGGTTCGCACAGATACGCAGTATTTT. It codes for CASSQEVSGVRTDTQYF.

The rearrangement uses TRBV5-4 and TRBJ2-6, with D possibly being TRBD1 (5 bases). Germline assignment: CDR1 SGHNT and CDR2 YYREEE (reference sequence). Trimming cost V 5 bases and J 1 base, with 13 bases left between them. The CDR3 spans 16 residues. The CDR3 loop reads CASRAQQVSGANVLTF. The CDR3 DNA reads as TGTGCCAGCAGGGCTCAACAGGTTTCTGGGGCCAACGTCCTGACTTTC.

The chain uses TRBV6-1 and TRBJ1-2; D gene unclear. Germline loops: CDR1 MNHNS, CDR2 SASEGT. V dropped 2 bases and J dropped 0 bases, with 7 bases sitting between them. The CDR3 consists of 14 residues. The CDR3 here is CASSETVTNYGYTF. CDR3 DNA: TGTGCCAGCAGTGAAACAGTAACTAACTATGGCTACACCTTC.

The V call is TRBV6-2 or TRBV6-3, the J call TRBJ2-1; no clear D gene. CDR1 MNHEY and CDR2 SVGEGT come from the germline V gene. The CDR3 runs 16 residues. V was trimmed by 0 bases and J by 8 bases, leaving 17 bases between them. The CDR3, as DNA: TGTGCCAGCAGTTACTCGAGGCAGATCTATCACGATGAGCAGTTCTTC. The encoded protein is CASSYSRQIYHDEQFF.

Here the CDR3 DNA reads TGTGCCAGCAGCATAGGCAGCGGGAGTATCTACGAGCAGTACTTC. Amino acid sequence: CASSIGSGSIYEQYF. The chain has TRBV21-1 and TRBJ2-7; TRBD2, the table's D call, was not compared with the DNA. TRBV21-1 counts as a pseudogene. The CDR3 extends over 15 amino acids.

The rearrangement joins TRBV6-6 to TRBJ1-5, with D tentatively TRBD1 (5 bases). With 8 bases removed from V and 5 bases from J, the gap between germline ends came to 13 bases. From germline, CDR1 is MNHNY and CDR2 SVGAGI (reference sequence). This CDR3 region has 13 residues. This CDR3 is CASVQGNHQPQHF. The CDR3 bases are TGTGCCAGCGTTCAGGGAAACCATCAGCCCCAGCATTTT.

The chain recombines TRBV19 with TRBJ2-2; D unclear. The V and J ends lost 7 bases and 6 bases respectively, with 27 bases between them. Germline values: CDR1 LNHDA, CDR2 SQIVND (reference sequence). The CDR3 consists of 18 residues. CDR3 sequence reads: CASNPTPRLVALAGELFF. Here the CDR3 DNA reads TGTGCCAGTAATCCCACCCCTAGGCTGGTGGCCCTAGCCGGGGAGCTGTTTTTT.

The chain carries TRBV19 and TRBJ1-6; a weak D match, TRBD1 (6 bases). This CDR3 has 14 amino acids. V was clipped by 9 bases and J by 7 bases, with 16 bases between them. Germline CDR1 reads LNHDA; CDR2 reads SQIVND (reference sequence). The DNA for the CDR3 is TGTGCCAGCAATTCCAGGGGTCCCAATTCACCCCTCCACTTT. Translation gives CASNSRGPNSPLHF.

The CDR3 nucleotides read TGCGCCAGCAGTGGCGGGGGGATTGGCGCAGATACGCAGTATTTT. Amino acids: CASSGGGIGADTQYF. The chain uses TRBV10-1 and TRBJ2-3; TRBD2 agrees at 8 bases. The CDR3 has 15 residues. CDR1 is WNHNN and CDR2 is SYGVQD in the germline V gene (reference sequence). V was pared by 4 bases and J by 4 bases, with 7 bases of the junction left unmatched.

The chain recombines TRBV7-3 with TRBJ2-1; 7 bases map to TRBD2. The CDR3 loop spans 16 amino acids. J gave up 5 bases and V 2 bases, and 9 bases lay outside the gene matches. Germline CDR1 reads SGHTA; CDR2 reads FQGTGA. Here the CDR3 DNA reads TGTGCCAGCAGCTTATGGTCTAGCGGAGAGAACAATGAGCAGTTCTTC. Translated, it gives CASSLWSSGENNEQFF.

The chain recombines TRBV12-3 or TRBV12-4 with TRBJ1-2; D gene unclear. Trimming stripped 6 bases from V and 8 bases from J, with 16 bases between. CDR3 size: 13 residues. This CDR3 reads CASSEVLGSGYTF. DNA of the CDR3: TGTGCCAGCAGCGAAGTCCTAGGGAGCGGCTACACCTTC.

The chain has TRBV6-1 and TRBJ1-5; D gene unclear. The CDR3 is 14 amino acids. Germline V CDR1 and CDR2: MNHNS, SASEGT. The V end was cut by 3 bases, the J end by 0 bases, with 6 bases between. In nucleotides, the CDR3 is TGTGCCAGCAGTGAGGCGGATAGCAATCAGCCCCAGCATTTT. Translating it yields CASSEADSNQPQHF.

In nucleotides, the CDR3 is TGTGCCAGCAGGCCAGGACAGAAGAACACTGAAGCTTTCTTT. Protein: CASRPGQKNTEAFF. The chain links TRBV6-5 to TRBJ1-1; weak D call: TRBD1 (6 bases). Between the trimmed V and J ends, which lost 6 bases and 1 base, there was a span of 12 bases. The CDR3 has 14 residues. Germline loops: CDR1 MNHEY, CDR2 SVGAGI.

About this clone itself: Other DNA sequences in the sample encode the same CDR3. The chain couples TRBV3-1 (or the pseudogene TRBV3-2) to TRBJ2-2, with D possibly matching TRBD2 (6 bases). The CDR3 has 14 amino acids. Trimming pared 0 bases from V and 4 bases from J, leaving 6 bases between. Germline values: CDR1 LGHDT, CDR2 YNNKEL (reference sequence). The CDR3 sequence: CASSQEGGTGELFF. DNA for the CDR3: TGTGCCAGCAGCCAAGAGGGGGGCACCGGGGAGCTGTTTTTT.

The rearrangement links TRBV12-5 to TRBJ2-5; 7 positions match TRBD1. The CDR3 is 12 residues long. Losses at the gene ends were 5 bases for V and 5 bases for J; bases not matched to a gene: 2. The germline CDR1 and CDR2 sequences are LGHNT and FRNRAP. CDR3 nucleotides: TGTGCTAGTGGTAGGGGGCCGGAGACCCAGTACTTC. Its translation is CASGRGPETQYF.

The chain combines TRBV27 with TRBJ1-5; D remains unclear. The germline V gene encodes CDR1 MNHEY and CDR2 SMNVEV (reference sequence). This CDR3 has 14 amino acids. V shed 5 bases and J shed 3 bases, with 11 bases lying between them. CDR3 bases: TGTGCCAGCAGTAGAGGACTGCACAATCAGCCCCAGCATTTT. Translating it yields CASSRGLHNQPQHF.

The V and J genes are TRBV2 and TRBJ2-3; TRBD2 aligns across 11 bases. CDR1 and CDR2 from the germline V gene are SNHLY and FYNNEI. This CDR3 contains 14 residues. J was trimmed by 2 bases and V by 6 bases; bases with no gene match: 1. Written as DNA, the CDR3 is TGTGCCAGCAGGGGACTAGCGGCCACAGATACGCAGTATTTT. Protein product: CASRGLAATDTQYF.

The chain couples TRBV11-3 to TRBJ2-1; TRBD2 might be the D (5 bases). The germline gives CDR1 SGHNT, CDR2 YENEEA. V dropped 4 bases and J dropped 4 bases, with 17 bases sitting between them. CDR3 length: 16 amino acids. The CDR3 sequence is CASSSSSGVGYNEQFF. Written as DNA, the CDR3 is TGTGCCAGCAGCTCGTCAAGCGGAGTGGGATACAATGAGCAGTTCTTC.

V gene TRBV6-2 or TRBV6-3 combines with J gene TRBJ1-5, with 8 bases lining up with TRBD1. The CDR3 contains 16 residues. With 6 bases clipped from V and 7 bases from J, the junction kept 14 bases outside the gene matches. Germline V gene sequence: CDR1 MNHEY, CDR2 SVGEGT. The CDR3 reads CASSSDRGVGGQPQHF. The CDR3, as DNA: TGTGCCAGCAGCTCCGACAGGGGAGTCGGTGGGCAGCCCCAGCATTTT.

V gene TRBV10-2 combines with J gene TRBJ2-7; TRBD2 agrees at 8 bases. Trimming removed 3 bases from V and 3 bases from J; junction bases left unmatched: 7. Per germline, CDR1 WSHSY and CDR2 SAAADI. This CDR3 contains 15 residues. CDR3 sequence reads: CASSDPRGGRYEQYF. The DNA of the CDR3 is TGCGCCAGCAGTGACCCTCGGGGGGGCCGCTACGAGCAGTACTTC.

V gene TRBV5-8 combines with J gene TRBJ1-4; 9 bases are shared with TRBD1. Germline CDR1 and CDR2: SGHTS and YDEGEE. This CDR3 contains 15 residues. V was pared by 6 bases and J by 3 bases, with 6 bases of the junction left unmatched. This CDR3 is CASNLGTGPNEKLFF. Here the CDR3 DNA reads TGTGCCAGCAACCTCGGGACAGGGCCTAATGAAAAACTGTTTTTT.

The chain couples TRBV5-1 to TRBJ2-5; 12 nucleotides match TRBD2. The CDR3 covers 17 residues. From germline, CDR1 is SGHRS and CDR2 YFSETQ. J lost 4 bases, V lost 0 bases, and 7 bases had no gene match. CDR3 nucleotides: TGCGCCAGCAGCTTGGAGGCTAGCGGGGGGGCAGTAGAGACCCAGTACTTC. It codes for CASSLEASGGAVETQYF.

As regards this clone: Other DNA sequences within the sample encode an identical CDR3. This chain joins TRBV3-1 (or the pseudogene TRBV3-2) and TRBJ1-5; D is unclear. The ends were cut back, 1 base at V and 1 base at J, with 5 bases in the middle. Germline CDR1 reads LGHDT; CDR2 reads YNNKEL (reference sequence). This CDR3 is 14 amino acids long. The CDR3, as DNA: TGTGCCAGCAGCCAAGGCCAGAGCAATCAGCCCCAGCATTTT. Residues: CASSQGQSNQPQHF.